This T cell receptor (beta chain) appears in the sequencing data of a study of control samples from healthy donors and cancer patients. This clone was seen once. The table came from immunoSEQ multiplex PCR; TCRdb's copy has only in-frame clones and leaves some out. The sample holds more than 20,000 clones, under 95% seen once. Material for sequencing was PBMCs. The origin of this receptor is a man aged 50 to 60 with lung cancer.

In DNA form, the CDR3 reads TGTGCCAGCAGTTACCCGGGGGTGGGCCTCTACGAGCAGTACTTC. Protein product: CASSYPGVGLYEQYF. The chain couples TRBV6-2 or TRBV6-3 to TRBJ2-7, with D maybe TRBD2 (6 bases). This CDR3 is 15 amino acids long. V was pared by 2 bases and J by 3 bases, with 14 bases between. The germline gives CDR1 MNHEY, CDR2 SVGEGT.